This TCR beta chain stems from a study of shared T cell receptors in the human thymus. Assay used: immunoSEQ multiplex PCR; TCRdb lists only in-frame clones, some missing. The sample shows under 700,000 clones, around 82% of them seen only once. Trimming took 7 bases from V and 0 from J; bases not matched to a gene: 2. CDR1 and CDR2 (germline): MNHEY, SMNVEV (reference sequence). The CDR3 is 14 amino acids. In addition, the sample was reused for a study of human thymus T cells. This second study says: Related research has reported that thymic repertoires overlap highly among unrelated individuals.

The chain is built from TRBV27 and TRBJ1-4; 7 bases line up with TRBD1. The sequencing sample was made of thymocytes. This TCR came from a boy in the first two years of life with a congenital heart defect. The DNA for the CDR3 is TGTGCCAGCAAGGGGACAGCAACTAATGAAAAACTGTTTTTT. Protein sequence: CASKGTATNEKLFF.